One and the same sample provided the 5 T cell receptor beta chains below, sequenced in a study of T cell changes during pregnancy in multiple sclerosis (dated by TCRdb to between 2018 and 2020). Library preparation was by the immunoSEQ multiplex PCR assay. TCRdb provides this immuneACCESS table in a form limited to in-frame rearrangements. Some clones are lacking; in checked studies, under half of them reflect an unresolved V gene, and why the rest are absent is not known. The sample table shows 70,000 to 75,000 clones, and over 85% are seen once. In total, the top ten clones hold roughly 2% of the sample. The starting material was peripheral blood, obtained in the second trimester of pregnancy. Receptors were obtained from a female donor in good health, enrolled as a control in a pregnancy study.

V usage is TRBV7-2 and J usage is TRBJ1-5; 12 bases agree with TRBD1. This CDR3 contains 15 residues. The trim removed 5 bases at V and 7 bases at J, leaving 6 bases unmatched. Germline V gene lookup returns CDR1 SGHTA and CDR2 FQGNSA. CDR3 sequence (DNA): TGTGCCAGCAGCCAAGGGACAGGGGGCGGACAGCCCCAGCATTTT. It codes for CASSQGTGGGQPQHF.

The V and J genes are TRBV4-3 and TRBJ2-4; D is unresolved. Germline V CDR1 and CDR2: LGHNA, YSLEER. The CDR3 loop spans 15 amino acids. The germline V and J ends were trimmed by 4 bases and 5 bases, with 15 bases remaining between them. CDR3 region: CASSRSQTPENIQYF. The DNA for the CDR3 is TGCGCCAGCAGCCGGAGTCAGACGCCGGAAAACATTCAGTACTTC.

The V and J genes are TRBV6-1 and TRBJ2-7; D is uncertain. Per the germline V gene, CDR1 is MNHNS and CDR2 is SASEGT. The V and J ends lost 5 bases and 4 bases respectively, with 12 bases between them. The CDR3 has 13 amino acids. CDR3 nucleotides: TGTGCCAGCAGTTTATGGGCCCTTTACGAGCAGTACTTC. This translates into CASSLWALYEQYF.

The J gene is TRBJ2-5, the V gene TRBV7-3; D uncertain. Germline CDR1 reads SGHTA; CDR2 reads FQGTGA. The CDR3 has 13 residues. Between the trimmed V and J ends, which lost 1 base and 7 bases, there was a span of 10 bases. The CDR3 loop reads CASSLKASGTQYF. CDR3 bases: TGTGCCAGCAGCTTAAAGGCTTCGGGGACCCAGTACTTC.

This clone came up a few times. The chain joins TRBV6-6 to TRBJ1-1; tentative D call: TRBD1 (5 bases). Deletions cut 2 bases from V and 4 bases from J, with 11 bases between. Germline CDR1 reads MNHNY; CDR2 reads SVGAGI (reference sequence). The CDR3 covers 14 residues. CDR3 nucleotides: TGTGCCAGCAGTTACAGCCGGGGGAGCACTGAAGCTTTCTTT. Protein sequence: CASSYSRGSTEAFF.